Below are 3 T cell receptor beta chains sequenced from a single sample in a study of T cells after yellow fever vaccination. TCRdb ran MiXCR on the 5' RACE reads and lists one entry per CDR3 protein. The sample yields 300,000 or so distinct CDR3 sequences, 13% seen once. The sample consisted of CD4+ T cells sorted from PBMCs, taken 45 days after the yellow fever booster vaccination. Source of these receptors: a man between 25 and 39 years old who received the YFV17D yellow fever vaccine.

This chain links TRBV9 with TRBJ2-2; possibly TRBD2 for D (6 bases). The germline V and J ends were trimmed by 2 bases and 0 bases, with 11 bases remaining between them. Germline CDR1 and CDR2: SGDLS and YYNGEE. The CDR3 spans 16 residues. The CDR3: CASSVTSGSNTGELFF. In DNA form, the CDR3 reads TGTGCCAGCAGCGTGACGAGCGGGTCGAACACCGGGGAGCTGTTTTTT.

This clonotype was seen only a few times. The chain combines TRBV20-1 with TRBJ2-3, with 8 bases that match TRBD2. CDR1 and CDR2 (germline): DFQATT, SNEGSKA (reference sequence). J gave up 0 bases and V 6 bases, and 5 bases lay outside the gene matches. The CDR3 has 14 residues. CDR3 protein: CSAQRESSTDTQYF. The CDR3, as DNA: TGCAGTGCGCAGCGGGAGTCAAGCACAGATACGCAGTATTTT.

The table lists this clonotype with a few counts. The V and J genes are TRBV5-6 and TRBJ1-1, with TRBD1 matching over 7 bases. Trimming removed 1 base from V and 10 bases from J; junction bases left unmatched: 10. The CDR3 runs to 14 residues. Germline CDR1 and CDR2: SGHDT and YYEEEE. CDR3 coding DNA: TGTGCCAGCAGCTTGATAGGGGGCGGGGGTCGAGCTTTCTTT. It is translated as CASSLIGGGGRAFF.